This passage covers 25 T cell receptor beta chains from one sample sequenced in a study of cytomegalovirus exposure and HLA in healthy donors. The primer mix had 60 Vbeta and 13 Jbeta primers. This table comes from immunoSEQ multiplex PCR, and its TCRdb copy is limited to in-frame clones, with some not included. The sample shows some 76,000 clones, and over 4.5% sits with its ten largest clones. Material for sequencing was PBMCs. The receptors were sampled from a man aged 35 to 55 in good health and CMV-seronegative.

This chain joins TRBV29-1 and TRBJ2-1; tentative D call: TRBD2 (6 bases). V was clipped by 6 bases and J by 8 bases, with 11 bases between them. Germline V gene lookup returns CDR1 SQVTM and CDR2 ANQGSEA. The CDR3 is 11 residues long. The CDR3 is CSVKSGDEQFF. The CDR3 region has the DNA TGCAGCGTAAAGTCGGGGGATGAGCAGTTCTTC.

This chain connects TRBV7-2 to TRBJ2-2, with D perhaps matching TRBD2 (6 bases). Germline CDR1 SGHTA, CDR2 FQGNSA. The CDR3 spans 15 residues. The V end was cut by 2 bases, the J end by 6 bases, with 13 bases between. In DNA form, the CDR3 reads TGTGCCAGCAGCTTAAGCTTGGAGGGGTCCGGGGAGCTGTTTTTT. Its translation is CASSLSLEGSGELFF.

The rearrangement uses TRBV9 and TRBJ2-3; D remains ambiguous. The V gene's germline CDR1 is SGDLS and CDR2 YYNGEE. CDR3 size: 13 residues. Trimming took off 0 bases at V and 4 bases at J, with 6 bases between the two ends. The CDR3 loop is CASSVADSDTQYF. Written as DNA, the CDR3 is TGTGCCAGCAGCGTAGCAGACTCAGATACGCAGTATTTT. Supplemented by reference TRBV9 and TRBJ2-3, the full variable domain reads DSGVTQTPKHLITATGQRVTLRCSPRSGDLSVYWYQQSLDQGLQFLIQYYNGEERAKGNILERFSAQQFPDLHSELNLSSLELGDSALYFCASSVADSDTQYFGPGTRLTVL.

The chain recombines TRBV11-3 with TRBJ2-7, with 9 bases fitting TRBD1. Germline trimming cut 1 base from V and 2 bases from J; bases unmatched to any gene: 3. Per germline, CDR1 SGHNT and CDR2 YENEEA. CDR3 length: 15 residues. Here the CDR3 reads CASSLGGQGPYEQYF. The CDR3 DNA reads as TGTGCCAGCAGCTTAGGGGGACAGGGCCCCTACGAGCAGTACTTC.

V is TRBV6-5 and J is TRBJ2-7; 7 bases are shared with TRBD1. V lost 2 bases to trimming and J lost 4 bases; unmatched junction nucleotides: 8. Germline loops: CDR1 MNHEY, CDR2 SVGAGI. The CDR3 sequence is 15 residues long. CDR3 in amino acids: CASSYRQGEGYEQYF. The CDR3 region has the DNA TGTGCCAGCAGTTACCGACAGGGAGAAGGGTACGAGCAGTACTTC.

V gene TRBV19 combines with J gene TRBJ2-1, with TRBD2 matching over 7 bases. CDR3 length: 16 residues. CDR1 LNHDA and CDR2 SQIVND come from the germline V gene (reference sequence). The V gene end was trimmed by 9 bases and the J gene end by 5 bases; junction bases not matched to a gene: 16. The CDR3 spells CASTSSWRLADNEQFF. DNA of the CDR3: TGTGCCAGCACTAGTTCTTGGCGGCTAGCGGACAATGAGCAGTTCTTC.

This chain connects TRBV10-2 to TRBJ1-5, with 8 nucleotides matching TRBD1. Trimming cost V 3 bases and J 6 bases; bases outside gene matches: 16. CDR1 is WSHSY, CDR2 SAAADI, per germline. This CDR3 has 18 residues. The CDR3 nucleotides are TGCGCCAGCAGTGACCTCCCATCCGGACAGGGCCTGGGTCAGCCCCAGCATTTT. Amino acids: CASSDLPSGQGLGQPQHF.

J is TRBJ1-4 and V is TRBV29-1; 7 bases fit TRBD1. Germline V CDR1 and CDR2: SQVTM, ANQGSEA. J gave up 5 bases and V 4 bases, and 1 base lay outside the gene matches. This CDR3 contains 12 residues. CDR3 nucleotides: TGCAGCGTTGCGACAGGGAATGAAAAACTGTTTTTT. Translation: CSVATGNEKLFF.

The rearrangement links TRBV6-5 to TRBJ2-2; 8 nucleotides agree with TRBD2. The CDR3 runs to 15 residues. Trimming cost V 2 bases and J 4 bases; bases outside gene matches: 3. Germline CDR1 is MNHEY and CDR2 is SVGAGI. CDR3 residues: CASSYREGSTGELFF. The CDR3 region has the DNA TGTGCCAGCAGTTACCGGGAGGGGTCCACCGGGGAGCTGTTTTTT.

V and J are TRBV7-9 and TRBJ2-5; 8 bases match TRBD1. From germline, CDR1 is SEHNR and CDR2 FQNEAQ (reference sequence). The CDR3 is made up of 16 amino acids. With 1 base clipped from V and 4 bases from J, the junction kept 8 bases outside the gene matches. The DNA for the CDR3 is TGTGCCAGCAGCTTAGAGGGCAGGGGGCTATCAGAGACCCAGTACTTC. This sequence encodes CASSLEGRGLSETQYF. The complete variable domain, with remaining parts taken from reference TRBV7-9 and TRBJ2-5, reads DTGVSQNPRHKITKRGQNVTFRCDPISEHNRLYWYRQTLGQGPEFLTYFQNEAQLEKSRLLSDRFSAERPKGSFSTLEIQRTEQGDSAMYLCASSLEGRGLSETQYFGPGTRLLVL.

CDR3 DNA: TGTGCCAGCAGTTACCGGACAGGGGTCTCGCACTACACCTTC. Protein sequence: CASSYRTGVSHYTF. The rearrangement joins TRBV6-4 to TRBJ1-2, with 9 positions matching TRBD1. The CDR3 is 14 residues long. Germline V lookup: CDR1 MRHNA, CDR2 SNTAGT. V was clipped by 5 bases and J by 10 bases; unmatched bases: 11.

The J gene is TRBJ2-4, the V gene TRBV29-1, with TRBD2 matching over 9 bases. In germline, CDR1 is SQVTM, CDR2 ANQGSEA. The J segment lost 9 bases and the V segment lost 4 bases, leaving 7 bases of the junction unmatched. The CDR3 runs 13 residues. The CDR3, as DNA: TGCAGCGTTGCTTTGCGGGGGGGAAGCATTCAGTACTTC. It translates to CSVALRGGSIQYF.

The rearrangement uses TRBV5-1 and TRBJ2-7; weak D call: TRBD2 (6 bases). The V end lost 4 bases, the J end lost 0 bases, and 11 bases lay between the germline ends. This CDR3 comprises 14 residues. Germline loops: CDR1 SGHRS, CDR2 YFSETQ. Here the CDR3 DNA reads TGCGCCAGCAGCGCCCGGGACTTCTCCTACGAGCAGTACTTC. It yields the protein CASSARDFSYEQYF.

This rearrangement joins TRBV7-2 to TRBJ2-7; 16 bases align to TRBD2. J lost 7 bases, V lost 2 bases, and 11 bases had no gene match. The length of the CDR3 is 18 residues. Germline V gene lookup returns CDR1 SGHTA and CDR2 FQGNSA. The CDR3 DNA sequence: TGTGCCAGCAGCTTAAGCAAGGGACTAGCGGGAGGGCCAAAAGAGCAGTACTTC. It encodes CASSLSKGLAGGPKEQYF.

The CDR3 sequence is CASSTRMGGGYTF. The CDR3 DNA sequence: TGTGCCAGCAGTACCCGTATGGGAGGAGGCTACACCTTC. This rearrangement joins TRBV6-5 to TRBJ1-2; D call uncertain. Trimming left V 5 bases short and J 8 bases short, with 15 bases between. This CDR3 is 13 amino acids long. Germline values: CDR1 MNHEY, CDR2 SVGAGI.

The chain has TRBV30 and TRBJ1-1; D gene ambiguous. Trimming removed 1 base at V and 1 base at J, with 4 bases between. The CDR3 loop spans 12 amino acids. CDR1 GTSNPN and CDR2 SVGIG come from the germline V gene (reference sequence). CDR3 DNA: TGTGCCTGGAGTGCAGGGAACACTGAAGCTTTCTTT. It specifies CAWSAGNTEAFF.

The rearrangement links TRBV4-1 to TRBJ1-3; D is ambiguous. The V end lost 0 bases, the J end lost 4 bases, and 13 bases lay between the germline ends. Germline V lookup: CDR1 MGHRA, CDR2 YSYEKL. The CDR3 is made up of 16 amino acids. The CDR3 DNA reads TGCGCCAGCAGCCAAGATTCATCGGGGTACGGAAACACCATATATTTT. Translating it yields CASSQDSSGYGNTIYF.

This chain joins TRBV4-1 and TRBJ1-5; D might be TRBD1 (5 bases). The length of the CDR3 is 13 residues. Germline lookup yields CDR1 MGHRA and CDR2 YSYEKL. V lost 2 bases and J lost 4, with 6 bases in between. The CDR3, as DNA: TGCGCCAGCAGCCAACCAGGGAATCAGCCCCAGCATTTT. This encodes CASSQPGNQPQHF.

The CDR3 DNA is TGTGCCAGCAGCCAAGCTCAGGGGGCTAATTCACCCCTCCACTTT. The encoded protein is CASSQAQGANSPLHF. V gene TRBV14 combines with J gene TRBJ1-6; 8 positions agree with TRBD1. CDR3 length equals 15 residues. Germline V CDR1 and CDR2: SGHDN, FVKESK. Germline trimming cut 1 base from V and 6 bases from J; bases unmatched to any gene: 2.

The chain joins TRBV29-1 to TRBJ2-7, with 7 bases fitting TRBD1. Trimming took 7 bases from V and 2 from J; bases not matched to a gene: 11. CDR3 length equals 14 residues. From germline, CDR1 is SQVTM and CDR2 ANQGSEA. This CDR3 reads CSAAPGQEPYEQYF. CDR3 DNA sequence: TGCAGCGCTGCCCCCGGACAGGAACCCTACGAGCAGTACTTC.

This chain links TRBV19 with TRBJ2-3, with 13 bases identical to TRBD2. The CDR3 covers 18 residues. Germline CDR1 is LNHDA and CDR2 is SQIVND (reference sequence). The V and J ends lost 4 bases and 2 bases, in that order; junction bases with no gene match: 9. In DNA form, the CDR3 reads TGTGCCAGTAGTAAAACTAGCGGGAGGGCCGGCTTCACAGATACGCAGTATTTT. Its protein product is CASSKTSGRAGFTDTQYF.

This chain uses TRBV7-6 with TRBJ2-7, with 8 positions matching TRBD1. J lost 3 bases, V lost 1 base, and 2 bases had no gene match. The length of the CDR3 is 14 residues. The germline V gene has CDR1 SGHVS and CDR2 FNYEAQ. The CDR3 here is CASSLGTGIYEQYF. For the CDR3, the DNA is TGTGCCAGCAGCTTAGGGACAGGGATCTACGAGCAGTACTTC. Complete variable domain (other parts from reference TRBV7-6 and TRBJ2-7): GAGVSQSPRYKVTKRGQDVALRCDPISGHVSLYWYRQALGQGPEFLTYFNYEAQQDKSGLPNDRFSAERPEGSISTLTIQRTEQRDSAMYRCASSLGTGIYEQYFGPGTRLTVT.

J is TRBJ2-5 and V is TRBV18; D gene unclear. CDR3 length equals 12 residues. Germline V gene lookup returns CDR1 KGHSH and CDR2 LQKENI. V lost 6 bases and J 0 bases, leaving 5 bases between the germline ends. The CDR3 coding sequence is TGTGCCAGCTCCGGGTACCAAGAGACCCAGTACTTC. This sequence encodes CASSGYQETQYF.

The rearrangement links TRBV10-2 to TRBJ2-7; D remains unclear. Trimming pared 6 bases from V and 0 bases from J, leaving 6 bases between. The CDR3 totals 12 residues. Germline assignment: CDR1 WSHSY and CDR2 SAAADI. CDR3 sequence: CASRDNSYEQYF. The CDR3 nucleotides read TGCGCCAGCAGAGACAACTCCTACGAGCAGTACTTC.

The DNA for the CDR3 is TGTGCCAGTAGTGAAAGCGGGCCAAGGAAAGAGCAGTTCTTC. Translating gives CASSESGPRKEQFF. This chain uses TRBV19 with TRBJ2-1; TRBD2 is a possible D gene (6 bases). The length of the CDR3 is 14 residues. With 5 bases removed from V and 10 bases from J, the gap between germline ends came to 18 bases. Germline CDR1 reads LNHDA; CDR2 reads SQIVND (reference sequence).